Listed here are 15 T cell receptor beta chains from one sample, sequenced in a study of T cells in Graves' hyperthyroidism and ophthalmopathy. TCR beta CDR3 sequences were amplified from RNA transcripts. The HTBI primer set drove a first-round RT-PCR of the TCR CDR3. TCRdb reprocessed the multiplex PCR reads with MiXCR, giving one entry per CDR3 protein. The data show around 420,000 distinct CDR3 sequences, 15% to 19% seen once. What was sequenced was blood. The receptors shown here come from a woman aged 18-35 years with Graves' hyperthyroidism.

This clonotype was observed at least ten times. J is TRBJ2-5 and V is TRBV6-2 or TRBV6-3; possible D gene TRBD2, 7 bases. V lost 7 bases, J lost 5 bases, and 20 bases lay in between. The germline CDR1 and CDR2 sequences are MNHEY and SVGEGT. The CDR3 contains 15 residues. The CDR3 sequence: CASTPGGGGWETQYF. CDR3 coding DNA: TGTGCCAGCACTCCAGGCGGGGGCGGATGGGAGACCCAGTACTTC.

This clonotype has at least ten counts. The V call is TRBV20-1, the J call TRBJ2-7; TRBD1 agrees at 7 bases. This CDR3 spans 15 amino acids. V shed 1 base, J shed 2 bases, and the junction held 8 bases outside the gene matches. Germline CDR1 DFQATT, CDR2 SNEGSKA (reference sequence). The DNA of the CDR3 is TGCAGTGCTAGAGCTTCACCGACAGGGACCTACGAGCAGTACTTC. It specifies CSARASPTGTYEQYF.

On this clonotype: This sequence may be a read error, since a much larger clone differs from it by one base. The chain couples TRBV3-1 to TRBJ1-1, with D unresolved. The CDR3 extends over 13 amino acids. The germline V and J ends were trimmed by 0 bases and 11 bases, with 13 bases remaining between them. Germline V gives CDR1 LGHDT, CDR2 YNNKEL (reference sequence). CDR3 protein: CASSQDILFGAFF. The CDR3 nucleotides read TGTGCCAGCAGCCAAGACATCTTGTTCGGGGCTTTCTTT.

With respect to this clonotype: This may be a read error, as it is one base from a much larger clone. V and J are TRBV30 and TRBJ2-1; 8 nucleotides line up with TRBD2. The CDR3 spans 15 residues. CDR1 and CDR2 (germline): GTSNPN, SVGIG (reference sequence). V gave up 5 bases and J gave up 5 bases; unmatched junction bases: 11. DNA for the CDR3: TGTGCCTGGTCTCCCTTTGCGGGGGGCCACAATGAGCAGTTCTTC. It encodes CAWSPFAGGHNEQFF.

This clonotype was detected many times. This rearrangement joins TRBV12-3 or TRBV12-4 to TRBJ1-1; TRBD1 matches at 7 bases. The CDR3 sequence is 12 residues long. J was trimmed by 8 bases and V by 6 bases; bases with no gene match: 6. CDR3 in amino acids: CASRDTGVEAFF. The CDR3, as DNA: TGTGCCAGCAGAGATACAGGGGTGGAAGCTTTCTTT.

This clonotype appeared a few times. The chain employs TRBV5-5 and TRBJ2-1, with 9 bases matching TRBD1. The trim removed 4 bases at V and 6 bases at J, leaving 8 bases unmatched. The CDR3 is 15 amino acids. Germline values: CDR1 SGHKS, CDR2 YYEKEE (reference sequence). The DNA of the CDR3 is TGTGCCAGCAGCCCCCGGACAGGGGCGTTCAATGAGCAGTTCTTC. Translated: CASSPRTGAFNEQFF.

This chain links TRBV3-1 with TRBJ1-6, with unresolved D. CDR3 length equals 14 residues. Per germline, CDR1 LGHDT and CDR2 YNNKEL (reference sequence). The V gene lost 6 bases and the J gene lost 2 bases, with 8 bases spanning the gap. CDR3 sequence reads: CASRGSAYNSPLHF. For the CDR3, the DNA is TGTGCCAGCAGGGGGAGCGCCTATAATTCACCCCTCCACTTT.

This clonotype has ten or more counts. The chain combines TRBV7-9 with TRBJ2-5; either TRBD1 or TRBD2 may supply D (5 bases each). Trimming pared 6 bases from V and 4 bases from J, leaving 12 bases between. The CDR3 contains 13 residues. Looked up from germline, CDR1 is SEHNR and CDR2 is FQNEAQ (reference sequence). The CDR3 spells CASRSGLGETQYF. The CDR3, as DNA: TGTGCCAGCAGATCGGGGCTCGGAGAGACCCAGTACTTC.

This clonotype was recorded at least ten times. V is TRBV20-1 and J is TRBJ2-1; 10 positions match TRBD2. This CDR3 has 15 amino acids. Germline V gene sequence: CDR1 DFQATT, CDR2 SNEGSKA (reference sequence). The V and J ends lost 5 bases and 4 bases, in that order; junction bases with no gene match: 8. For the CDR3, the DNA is TGCAGTGCTTCTACCGGGACTAGCGATTACAATGAGCAGTTCTTC. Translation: CSASTGTSDYNEQFF.

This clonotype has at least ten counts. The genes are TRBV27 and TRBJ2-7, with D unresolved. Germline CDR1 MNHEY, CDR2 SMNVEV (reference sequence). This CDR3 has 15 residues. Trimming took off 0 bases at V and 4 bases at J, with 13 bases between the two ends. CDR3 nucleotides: TGTGCCAGCAGTTTATCGGCGGCCACGCGATACGAGCAGTACTTC. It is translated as CASSLSAATRYEQYF.

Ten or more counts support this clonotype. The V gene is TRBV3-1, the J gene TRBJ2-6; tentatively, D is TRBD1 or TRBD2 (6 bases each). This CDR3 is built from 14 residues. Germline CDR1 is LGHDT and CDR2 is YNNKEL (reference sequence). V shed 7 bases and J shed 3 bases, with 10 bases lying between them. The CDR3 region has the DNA TGTGCCAGCACGGGGGCGCGTGGGGCCAACGTCCTGACTTTC. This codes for CASTGARGANVLTF.

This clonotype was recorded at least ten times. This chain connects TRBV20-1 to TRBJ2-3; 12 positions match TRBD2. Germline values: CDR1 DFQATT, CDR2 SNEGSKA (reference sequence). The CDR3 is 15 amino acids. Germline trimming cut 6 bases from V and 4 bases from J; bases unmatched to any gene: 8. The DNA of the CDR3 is TGCAGTGCGAAGCTAGCGGGGGGGCCCCCAGATACGCAGTATTTT. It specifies CSAKLAGGPPDTQYF.

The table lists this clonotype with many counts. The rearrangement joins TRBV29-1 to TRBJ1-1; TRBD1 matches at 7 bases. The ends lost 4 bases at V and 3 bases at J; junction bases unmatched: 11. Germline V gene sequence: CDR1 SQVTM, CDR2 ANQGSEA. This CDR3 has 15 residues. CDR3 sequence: CSVVQTGRGDTEAFF. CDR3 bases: TGCAGCGTTGTCCAGACAGGGCGAGGGGACACTGAAGCTTTCTTT.

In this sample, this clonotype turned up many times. In nucleotides, the CDR3 is TGTGCCAGCAGCCAAGAGTTGGGCAGGGACGAGCAGTACTTC. It is translated as CASSQELGRDEQYF. This chain joins TRBV3-1 and TRBJ2-7, with a tentative D call TRBD1 (5 bases). The germline V gene encodes CDR1 LGHDT and CDR2 YNNKEL (reference sequence). Trimming shortened V by 0 bases and J by 5 bases, and 11 bases separated the two germline ends. This CDR3 spans 14 amino acids.

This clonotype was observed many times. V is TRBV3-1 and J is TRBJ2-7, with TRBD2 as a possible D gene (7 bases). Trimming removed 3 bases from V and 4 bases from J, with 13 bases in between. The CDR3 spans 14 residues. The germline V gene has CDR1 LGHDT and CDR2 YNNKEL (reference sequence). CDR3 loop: CASSQREGGYEQYF. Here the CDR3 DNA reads TGTGCCAGCAGCCAGAGGGAGGGGGGGTACGAGCAGTACTTC.